The entry that follows covers one T cell receptor beta chain sequence. Antigen: not known. PCR involved 60 Vbeta and 13 Jbeta primers. The authors' processing: Around 80 million unique TCR beta chains, roughly 11 million of them shared, were counted by a later analysis. Using immunoSEQ multiplex PCR, the repertoire was profiled, and TCRdb retains in-frame clones only, with some absent. The V and J calls and the clone size are those of that table, but D and trimming were determined from the DNA. The repertoire has around 100,000 clones, roughly 70% of them found once; the top ten carry almost 8.5%. The data originate from a study of cytomegalovirus exposure and HLA in healthy donors. This CDR3 region has 14 residues. Germline values: CDR1 MNHNS, CDR2 SASEGT. V dropped 8 bases and J dropped 6 bases, with 17 bases sitting between them. The study's findings and limits: A link between a missense DCLRE1C variant and TCR beta V- and J-gene trimming emerged from a later analysis. Immune exposure information available was restricted to CMV serostatus. Specificity of a few CMV-associated chains for CMV antigens was verified in vitro.

The sequence came from a man between 18 and 29 years old in good health and CMV-seropositive. Material: PBMCs. The chain uses TRBV6-1 and TRBJ2-1; D may be TRBD2 (7 bases). CDR3 in DNA: TGTGCCAGCCCTTTAGGGGGGGGAGGCAATGAGCAGTTCTTC. Its translation: CASPLGGGGNEQFF.